The subject of this entry is one TCR beta chain. It lacks a known antigen. No base quality values were provided; no much bigger clone lies one nucleotide off. At one collaborating source in Seattle, patients were enrolled during active infection and were followed longitudinally through the course of disease. Each collaborating institution followed its own protocols to collect whole blood in K2EDTA tubes. For TCRbeta analysis, collaborator samples were shipped as frozen whole blood, as isolated PBMCs, or as DNA extracted from either sample type. The immunoSEQ Assay, a bias-controlled multiplex PCR, was used to amplify TCRbeta CDR3 regions from genomic DNA. The original methods were these. Nucleated cell counts per sample were estimated from amplification of reference gene primers within the assay. To quantify the absolute abundance of each unique TCRbeta CDR3 rearrangement, sequence reads were collapsed and filtered. For each sample, productive Simpson clonality was calculated as the square root of Simpson's diversity index across productive rearrangements. Entries here come from immuneACCESS through TCRdb and include only in-frame sequences with V and J called. Some clones fail to appear in such tables; in the studies checked, an unresolved V gene covers under half of the shortfall, and the cause of the remainder is unknown. V and J calls plus clone size are reproduced from that table; the DNA served to infer D and trimming. The sample profile shows roughly 130,000 clones; roughly 83% of them were found once. Jointly, the top ten make up around 5% of the sample.

This record comes from a study of blood T cell repertoires in COVID-19 (dated by TCRdb to the early 2020s). With respect to the entire study: Samples from collaborators originated in the United States, Italy and Spain and spanned both the acute and convalescent phases of COVID-19. A freely available public database, intended as a resource for researchers studying the immune response to SARS-CoV-2, is where the repertoires were released. The material from the prospective study consisted of cDNA or gDNA derived from T cells, B-cell-depleted T cells, or PBMCs. A de-identified subject ID, COVID-19 status, age in years and sex were almost always included in the sample metadata. Samples came from the ongoing ImmuneRACE study (first 160 participants) plus 1,254 subjects from 6 global collaborators. The dataset comprised deeply sampled blood TCRbeta repertoires from subjects exposed to, actively infected with, or recovered from COVID-19. Where available, HLA class I and class II types were taken from metadata supplied by the sample provider and were not determined by assay-based typing. Findings and caveats that apply to the study as a whole: How much clinical and demographic metadata was included differed by source and by participant, and the metadata was provided uncurated.

From the cysteine up to the phenylalanine, the CDR3 has a length of 14 residues. Solely the CDR3 DNA is kept, with 42 bases framed from the first base. The CDR1 and CDR2 encoded by the germline V gene are SQVTM and ANQGSEA. The germline ends are 16 bases apart after V is trimmed by 4 bases and J by 4 bases. The sequence came from an older woman with COVID-19, enrolled during active disease. Sequencing was carried out using peripheral blood. The sequence joins TRBV29-1 to TRBJ1-2; matching of 6 bases hints at TRBD1 as the D gene. The CDR3 region reads CSVGPATGLYGYTF. DNA sequence: TGCAGCGTTGGCCCCGCGACAGGTCTCTATGGCTACACCTTC. When the CDR3 is completed using the reference TRBV29-1 and TRBJ1-2 genes on either side, the full variable domain is SAVISQKPSRDICQRGTSLTIQCQVDSQVTMMFWYRQQPGQSLTLIATANQGSEATYESGFVIDKFPISRPNLTFSTLTVSNMSPEDSSIYLCSVGPATGLYGYTFGSGTRLTVV.